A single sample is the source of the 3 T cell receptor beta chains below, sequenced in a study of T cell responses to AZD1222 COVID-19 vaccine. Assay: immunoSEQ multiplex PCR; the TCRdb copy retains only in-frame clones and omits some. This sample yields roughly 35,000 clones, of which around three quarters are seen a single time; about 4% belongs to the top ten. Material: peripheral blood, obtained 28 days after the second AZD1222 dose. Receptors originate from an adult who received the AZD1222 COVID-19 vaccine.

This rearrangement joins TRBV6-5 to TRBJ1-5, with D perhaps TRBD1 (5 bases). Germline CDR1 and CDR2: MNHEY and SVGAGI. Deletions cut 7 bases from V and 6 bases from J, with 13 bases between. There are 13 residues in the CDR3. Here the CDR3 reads CASKLSGSQPQHF. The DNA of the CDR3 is TGTGCCAGCAAATTGTCAGGGAGTCAGCCCCAGCATTTT.

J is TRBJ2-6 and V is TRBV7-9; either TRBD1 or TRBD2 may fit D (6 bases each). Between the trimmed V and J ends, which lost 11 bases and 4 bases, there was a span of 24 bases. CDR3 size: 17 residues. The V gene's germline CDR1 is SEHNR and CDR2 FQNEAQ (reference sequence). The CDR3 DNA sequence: TGTGCCCCACAAAAGGGGGGAACGGGCCGAGGGGCCAACGTCCTGACTTTC. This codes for CAPQKGGTGRGANVLTF.

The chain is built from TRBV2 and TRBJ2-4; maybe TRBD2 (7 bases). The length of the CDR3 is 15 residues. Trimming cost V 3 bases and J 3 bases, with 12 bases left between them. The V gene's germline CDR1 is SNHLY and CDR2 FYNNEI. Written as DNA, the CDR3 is TGTGCCAGCAGTGAGGGGGGGCTCCTCAAAAACATTCAGTACTTC. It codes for CASSEGGLLKNIQYF.